This T cell receptor beta chain was recovered during a study of control samples from healthy donors and cancer patients. Per germline, CDR1 LNHDA and CDR2 SQIVND (reference sequence). Deletions cut 5 bases from V and 1 base from J, with 9 bases between. This CDR3 is 14 amino acids long. Clones were read by immunoSEQ multiplex PCR, and TCRdb kept only the in-frame ones, dropping some. The data hold around 70,000 clones, with under 90% observed a single time. The V and J genes are TRBV19 and TRBJ1-3; D is unclear. Sample: PBMCs. The TCR comes from a woman between 45 and 60 years old with colorectal cancer. The CDR3 reads CASSVGKSGNTIYF. The DNA for the CDR3 is TGTGCCAGTAGTGTCGGGAAGTCTGGAAACACCATATATTTT.